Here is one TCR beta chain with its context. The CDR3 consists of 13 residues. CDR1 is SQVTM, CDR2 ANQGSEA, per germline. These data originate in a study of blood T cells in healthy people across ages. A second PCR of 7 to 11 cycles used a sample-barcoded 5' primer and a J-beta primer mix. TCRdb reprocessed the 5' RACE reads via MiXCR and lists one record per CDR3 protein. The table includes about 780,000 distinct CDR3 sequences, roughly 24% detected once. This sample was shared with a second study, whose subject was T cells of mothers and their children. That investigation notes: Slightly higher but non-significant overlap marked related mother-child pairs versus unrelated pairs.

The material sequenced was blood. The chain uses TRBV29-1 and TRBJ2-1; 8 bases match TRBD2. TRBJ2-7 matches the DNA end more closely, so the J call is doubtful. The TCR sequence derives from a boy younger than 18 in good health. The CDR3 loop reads CSVEARGGYEQYF. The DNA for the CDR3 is TGCAGCGTTGAGGCCCGGGGGGGGTACGAGCAGTACTTC.